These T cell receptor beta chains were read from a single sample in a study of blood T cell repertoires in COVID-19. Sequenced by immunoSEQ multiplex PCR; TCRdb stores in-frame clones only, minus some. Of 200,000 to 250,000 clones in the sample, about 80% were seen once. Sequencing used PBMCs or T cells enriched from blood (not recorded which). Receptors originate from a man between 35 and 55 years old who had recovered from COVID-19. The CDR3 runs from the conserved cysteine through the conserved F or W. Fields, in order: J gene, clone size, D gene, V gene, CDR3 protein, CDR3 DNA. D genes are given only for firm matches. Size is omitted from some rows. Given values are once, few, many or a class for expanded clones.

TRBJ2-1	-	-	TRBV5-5	CASSLAPLWGPNEQFF	TGTGCCAGCAGCTTGGCCCCCCTGTGGGGGCCAAATGAGCAGTTCTTC
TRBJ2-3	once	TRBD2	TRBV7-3	CASSPLAGTDTQYF	TGTGCCAGCAGCCCACTAGCGGGCACAGATACGCAGTATTTT
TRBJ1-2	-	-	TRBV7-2	CASSATGYGYTF	TGTGCCAGCAGCGCGACTGGCTATGGCTACACCTTC
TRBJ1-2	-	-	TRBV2	CASSEVTADYGYTF	TGTGCCAGCAGTGAAGTGACAGCAGACTATGGCTACACCTTC
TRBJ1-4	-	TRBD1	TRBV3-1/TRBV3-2	CASSLRGEIEKLFF	TGTGCCAGCAGCCTCAGGGGGGAGATTGAAAAACTGTTTTTT
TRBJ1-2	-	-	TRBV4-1	CASSQEPGDYGYTF	TGCGCCAGCAGCCAAGAACCGGGGGACTATGGCTACACCTTC
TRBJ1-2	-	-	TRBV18	CASSPDSSYGYTF	TGTGCCAGCTCACCTGACAGCTCCTATGGCTACACCTTC
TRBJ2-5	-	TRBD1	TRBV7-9	CASSLVSFGDRDQETQYF	TGTGCCAGCAGCTTAGTGTCTTTTGGGGACAGGGACCAAGAGACCCAGTACTTC
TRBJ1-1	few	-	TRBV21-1	CASSTQGTEAFF	TGTGCCAGCAGCACTCAGGGCACTGAAGCTTTCTTT
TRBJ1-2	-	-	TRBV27	CASSPRRQGNYGYTF	TGTGCCAGCAGTCCTCGACGGCAGGGGAACTATGGCTACACCTTC
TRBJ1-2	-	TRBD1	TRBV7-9	CASSGQGNYGYTF	TGTGCCAGCAGCGGACAGGGCAACTATGGCTACACCTTC
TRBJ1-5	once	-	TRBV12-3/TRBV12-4	CASRPIEAPQHF	TGTGCCAGCAGGCCAATTGAAGCGCCCCAGCATTTT
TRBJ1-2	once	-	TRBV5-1	CASSLGLPVDSYGYTF	TGCGCCAGCAGCTTGGGGCTGCCCGTCGACTCCTATGGCTACACCTTC
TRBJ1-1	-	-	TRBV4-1	CASSHRQTVMNTEAFF	TGCGCCAGCAGCCACAGACAGACAGTCATGAACACTGAAGCTTTCTTT
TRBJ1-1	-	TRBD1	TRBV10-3	CAISVGQGSTEAFF	TGTGCCATCAGTGTAGGACAGGGGAGCACTGAAGCTTTCTTT
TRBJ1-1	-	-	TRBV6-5	CASSWAGTEAFF	TGTGCCAGCAGTTGGGCGGGGACTGAAGCTTTCTTT
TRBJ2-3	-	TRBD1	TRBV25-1	CASSGQGRNTQYF	TGTGCCAGCAGTGGACAGGGGAGGAATACGCAGTATTTT
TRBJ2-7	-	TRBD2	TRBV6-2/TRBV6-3	CASSYPGLAVYEQYF	TGTGCCAGCAGTTACCCCGGACTAGCGGTCTACGAGCAGTACTTC
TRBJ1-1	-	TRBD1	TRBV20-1	CGDREEQEAFF	TGCGGGGACAGGGAGGAACAAGAAGCTTTCTTT
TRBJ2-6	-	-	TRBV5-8	CASSLGVSGANVLTF	TGTGCCAGCAGCTTGGGAGTGTCCGGGGCCAACGTCCTGACTTTC
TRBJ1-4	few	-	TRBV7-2	CASSFSGSGEKLFF	TGTGCCAGCAGCTTCTCTGGTAGCGGTGAAAAACTGTTTTTT
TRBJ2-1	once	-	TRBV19	CASSISRGLSYNEQFF	TGTGCCAGTAGTATTTCCAGGGGCCTCTCCTACAATGAGCAGTTCTTC
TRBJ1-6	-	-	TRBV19	CASSNARNSPLHF	TGTGCCAGTAGTAACGCCAGAAATTCACCCCTCCACTTT
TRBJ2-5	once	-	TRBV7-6	CASSSFPGLQETQYF	TGTGCCAGCAGCTCCTTCCCAGGCCTCCAAGAGACCCAGTACTTC
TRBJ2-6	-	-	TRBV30	CACRSGANVLTF	TGTGCCTGTAGGAGTGGGGCCAACGTCCTGACTTTC
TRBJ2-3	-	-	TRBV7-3	CASSAQQGDTQYF	TGTGCCAGCAGCGCACAACAGGGAGATACGCAGTATTTT
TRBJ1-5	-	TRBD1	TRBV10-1	CASSYGQGQPQHF	TGCGCCAGCAGTTACGGACAGGGGCAGCCCCAGCATTTT
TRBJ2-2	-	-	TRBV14	CASSHSGGMNTGELFF	TGTGCCAGCAGCCATTCGGGGGGCATGAACACCGGGGAGCTGTTTTTT
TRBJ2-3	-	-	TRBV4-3	CASSQKKATDTQYF	TGCGCCAGCAGCCAAAAAAAAGCAACAGATACGCAGTATTTT
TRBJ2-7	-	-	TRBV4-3	CASSQDPQTPLYEQYF	TGCGCCAGCAGCCAAGATCCCCAAACTCCCCTCTACGAGCAGTACTTC
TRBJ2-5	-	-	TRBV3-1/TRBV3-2	CASSLYRRAGETQYF	TGTGCCAGCAGCCTTTACAGGCGCGCGGGGGAGACCCAGTACTTC
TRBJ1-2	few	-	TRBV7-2	CASSLARGYGYTF	TGTGCCAGCAGCTTAGCACGGGGCTATGGCTACACCTTC
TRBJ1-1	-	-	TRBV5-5	CASSLVLSGPEAFF	TGTGCCAGCAGCTTGGTTCTCTCTGGGCCTGAAGCTTTCTTT
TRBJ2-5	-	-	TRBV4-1	CASSQGRADEETQYF	TGCGCCAGCAGCCAAGGGAGAGCAGACGAGGAGACCCAGTACTTC
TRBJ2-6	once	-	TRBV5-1	CASSTQAISGANVLTF	TGCGCCAGCAGCACCCAGGCTATCTCTGGGGCCAACGTCCTGACTTTC